The rows below give T cell receptor beta chains drawn from one sample of a study of blood T cells in healthy people across ages. TCRdb processed the 5' RACE reads anew with MiXCR; each CDR3 protein has one entry. The top ten hold roughly 13% of the sample, which has 800,000 to 950,000 distinct CDR3 sequences, roughly 40% seen once. Sequenced input: blood. The receptors come from a man younger than 35 in good health. Each CDR3 is given without its conserved first and last residue.

J,length,V,CDR3
TRBJ2-2,14,TRBV4-3,ASSLRELHNTGELF
TRBJ2-7,13,TRBV7-9,ASSLPGQGNYEQY
TRBJ1-2,13,TRBV6-5,ASSFTTGSNYGYT
TRBJ2-1,14,TRBV7-7,ASSSGTGTAVDEQF
TRBJ1-6,11,TRBV7-2,ASSPGSNSPLH
TRBJ2-5,9,TRBV9,ASSPAKEQY
TRBJ1-5,12,TRBV12-3/TRBV12-4,ASSMGTGGQPQH
TRBJ2-7,14,TRBV7-2,ASSLNSGSIPYEQY
TRBJ2-1,13,TRBV12-3/TRBV12-4,ASIKDRESYNEQF
TRBJ2-3,13,TRBV20-1,SASSERVGTDTQY
TRBJ2-1,14,TRBV6-5,ASSLNWDRGSDEQF
TRBJ2-2,12,TRBV6-2/TRBV6-3,ASRSGTGEGQLF
TRBJ2-5,18,TRBV4-2,ASSQDQVVGSGGYQETQY
TRBJ1-2,11,TRBV10-3,AISGGEGRGYT
TRBJ1-2,14,TRBV11-2,ASSLAASRVGYGYT
TRBJ2-1,14,TRBV7-2,ASSPQGQIPPYEQF
TRBJ2-3,17,TRBV6-2/TRBV6-3,ASSYAALWSGDKTDTQY
TRBJ2-7,12,TRBV10-3,AINGGGQTYEQY
TRBJ2-7,13,TRBV10-3,AISQRTGNSYEQY
TRBJ2-3,11,TRBV27,ASSRGLTDAQY
TRBJ2-2,14,TRBV7-3,ASSSLGGTLTGELF
TRBJ1-2,13,TRBV7-6,ASSAGGPQAYGYT
TRBJ1-1,10,TRBV20-1,SAEGTNTEAF
TRBJ1-1,13,TRBV20-1,SALSGGGPNTEAF
TRBJ1-1,12,TRBV5-6,ASIGAGLNTEAF
TRBJ2-5,14,TRBV7-2,ASSLVGQRAKETQY
TRBJ2-2,11,TRBV5-1,ASRLTGEGELF
TRBJ2-3,15,TRBV7-2,ASSLSLASPAPDTQY
TRBJ1-2,12,TRBV2,ASSERPLAYGYT
TRBJ1-1,13,TRBV5-1,ASSGGQGMNTEAF
TRBJ1-4,13,TRBV6-6,ASSPWDRVEEKLF
TRBJ2-5,14,TRBV12-3/TRBV12-4,ASSPLTGALDNEQY
TRBJ2-7,11,TRBV13,ASSSHRVNEQY
TRBJ1-1,12,TRBV25-1,ASRETGQDTEAF